This T cell receptor beta chain comes out of a study of blood T cells in healthy people across ages. The study's findings and limits: Diversity estimates from one million T cells were considered underestimates.

The CDR3 is 14 residues long. Per the germline V gene, CDR1 is KGHSH and CDR2 is LQKENI. Remarks on this clonotype: Its antigen is not identified.

Every donor provided roughly 10 milliliters of peripheral blood. A second PCR, run for about 7 to 11 cycles, used a sample-barcoded 5' primer plus a J-beta primer mix. TCRdb itself ran the 5' RACE reads through MiXCR, one entry per CDR3 protein. The profile covers over a million distinct CDR3 sequences, with 42% appearing a single time and under 5% taken by the ten largest. Sequencing was done on a sample of blood. V gene TRBV18 combines with J gene TRBJ2-4; 10 nucleotides align to TRBD1. The J call may be incorrect, as the DNA end agrees better with TRBJ2-7. The sequence derives from a woman in her late teens or twenties in good health. CDR3 sequence: CASSSDRGKYEQYF. The CDR3 DNA reads TGTGCCAGCTCATCGGACAGGGGGAAGTACGAGCAGTACTTC.